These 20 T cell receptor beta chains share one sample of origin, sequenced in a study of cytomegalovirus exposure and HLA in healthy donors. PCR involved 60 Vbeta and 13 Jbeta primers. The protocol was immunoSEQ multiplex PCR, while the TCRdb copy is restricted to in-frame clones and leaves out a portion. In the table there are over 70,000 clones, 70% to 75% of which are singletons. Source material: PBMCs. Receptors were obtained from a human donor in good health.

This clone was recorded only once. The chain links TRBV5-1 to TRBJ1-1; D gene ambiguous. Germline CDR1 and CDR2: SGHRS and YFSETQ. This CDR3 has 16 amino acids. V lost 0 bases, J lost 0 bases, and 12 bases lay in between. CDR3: CASSLAQRGMNTEAFF. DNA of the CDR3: TGCGCCAGCAGCTTGGCCCAGAGAGGCATGAACACTGAAGCTTTCTTT.

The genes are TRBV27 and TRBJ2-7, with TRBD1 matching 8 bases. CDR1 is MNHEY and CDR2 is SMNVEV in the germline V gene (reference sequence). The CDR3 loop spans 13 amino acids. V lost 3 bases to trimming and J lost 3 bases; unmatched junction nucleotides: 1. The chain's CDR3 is CASSLGTGYEQYF. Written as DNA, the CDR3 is TGTGCCAGCAGTTTGGGGACAGGCTACGAGCAGTACTTC.

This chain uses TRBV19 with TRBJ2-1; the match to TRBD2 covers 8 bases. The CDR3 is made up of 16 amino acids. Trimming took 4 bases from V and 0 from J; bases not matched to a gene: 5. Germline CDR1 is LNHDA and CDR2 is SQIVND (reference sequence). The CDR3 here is CASSSSGASSYNEQFF. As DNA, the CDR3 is TGTGCCAGTAGTAGTAGCGGGGCGAGCTCCTACAATGAGCAGTTCTTC.

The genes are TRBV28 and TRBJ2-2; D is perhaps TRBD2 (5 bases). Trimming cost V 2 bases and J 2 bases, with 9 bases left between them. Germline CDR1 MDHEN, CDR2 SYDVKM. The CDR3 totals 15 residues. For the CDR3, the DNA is TGTGCCAGCAGTTTACCGGGAACTAACACCGGGGAGCTGTTTTTT. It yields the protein CASSLPGTNTGELFF.

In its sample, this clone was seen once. The DNA for the CDR3 is TGTGCCAGCAGTGACAGGGGTAAAGCCAAAAACATTCAGTACTTC. This sequence encodes CASSDRGKAKNIQYF. V gene TRBV6-1 combines with J gene TRBJ2-4, with D possibly TRBD1 on 6 matching bases. Trimming took off 3 bases at V and 0 bases at J, with 9 bases between the two ends. CDR3 size: 15 residues. The germline V gene encodes CDR1 MNHNS and CDR2 SASEGT.

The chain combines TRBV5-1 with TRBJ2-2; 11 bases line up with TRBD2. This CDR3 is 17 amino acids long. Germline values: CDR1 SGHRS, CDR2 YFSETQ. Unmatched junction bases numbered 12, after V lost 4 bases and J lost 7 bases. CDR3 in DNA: TGCGCCAGCAGCGGGGGACTAGCGGACTTCATCCGCGGGGAGCTGTTTTTT. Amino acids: CASSGGLADFIRGELFF. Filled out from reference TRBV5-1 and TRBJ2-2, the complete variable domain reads KAGVTQTPRYLIKTRGQQVTLSCSPISGHRSVSWYQQTPGQGLQFLFEYFSETQRNKGNFPGRFSGRQFSNSRSEMNVSTLELGDSALYLCASSGGLADFIRGELFFGEGSRLTVL.

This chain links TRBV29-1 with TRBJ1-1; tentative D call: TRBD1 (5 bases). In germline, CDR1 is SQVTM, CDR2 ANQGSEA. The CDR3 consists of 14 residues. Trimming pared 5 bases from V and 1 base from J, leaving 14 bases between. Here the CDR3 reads CSVSDGGTNTEAFF. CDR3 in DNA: TGCAGCGTTTCCGACGGAGGGACGAACACTGAAGCTTTCTTT.

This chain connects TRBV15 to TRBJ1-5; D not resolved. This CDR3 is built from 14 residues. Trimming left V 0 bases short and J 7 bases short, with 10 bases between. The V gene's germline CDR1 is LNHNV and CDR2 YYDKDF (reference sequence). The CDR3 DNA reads TGTGCCACCAGCAGAGATAGAGGGAGGCAGCCCCAGCATTTT. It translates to CATSRDRGRQPQHF.

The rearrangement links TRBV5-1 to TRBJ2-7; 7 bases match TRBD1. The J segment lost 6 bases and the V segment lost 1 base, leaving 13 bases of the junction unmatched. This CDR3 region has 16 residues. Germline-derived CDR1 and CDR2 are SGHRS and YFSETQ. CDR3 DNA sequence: TGCGCCAGCAGCTTGATTGGCAGGGGCAGGGGGAGCGAGCAGTACTTC. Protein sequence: CASSLIGRGRGSEQYF.

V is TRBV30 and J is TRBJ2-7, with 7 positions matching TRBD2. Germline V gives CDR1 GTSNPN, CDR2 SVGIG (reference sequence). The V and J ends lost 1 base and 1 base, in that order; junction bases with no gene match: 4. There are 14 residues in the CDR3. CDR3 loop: CAWSGGGSSYEQYF. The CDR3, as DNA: TGTGCCTGGAGTGGGGGCGGGAGTTCCTACGAGCAGTACTTC.

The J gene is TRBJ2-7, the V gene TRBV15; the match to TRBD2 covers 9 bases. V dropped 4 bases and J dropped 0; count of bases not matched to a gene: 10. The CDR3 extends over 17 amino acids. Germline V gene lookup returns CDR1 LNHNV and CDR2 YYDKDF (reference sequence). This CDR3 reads CATSTPTTSGFSYEQYF. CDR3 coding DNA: TGTGCCACCAGCACCCCGACGACTAGCGGTTTCTCCTACGAGCAGTACTTC. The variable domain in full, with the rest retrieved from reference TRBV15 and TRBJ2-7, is DAMVIQNPRYQVTQFGKPVTLSCSQTLNHNVMYWYQQKSSQAPKLLFHYYDKDFNNEADTPDNFQSRRPNTSFCFLDIRSPGLGDTAMYLCATSTPTTSGFSYEQYFGPGTRLTVT.

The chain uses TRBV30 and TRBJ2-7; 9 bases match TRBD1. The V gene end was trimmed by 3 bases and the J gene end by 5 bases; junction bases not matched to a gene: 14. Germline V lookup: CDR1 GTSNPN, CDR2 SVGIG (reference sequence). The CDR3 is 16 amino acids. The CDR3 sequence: CAWRLALGQGRHEQYF. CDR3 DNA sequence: TGTGCCTGGAGGCTCGCACTGGGACAGGGTAGACACGAGCAGTACTTC.

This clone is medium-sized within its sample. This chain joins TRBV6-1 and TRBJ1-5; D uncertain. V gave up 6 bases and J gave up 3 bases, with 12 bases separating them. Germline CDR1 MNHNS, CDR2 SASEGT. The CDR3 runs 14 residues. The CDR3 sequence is CASSSTPTNQPQHF. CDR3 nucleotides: TGTGCCAGCAGCTCAACACCCACCAATCAGCCCCAGCATTTT.

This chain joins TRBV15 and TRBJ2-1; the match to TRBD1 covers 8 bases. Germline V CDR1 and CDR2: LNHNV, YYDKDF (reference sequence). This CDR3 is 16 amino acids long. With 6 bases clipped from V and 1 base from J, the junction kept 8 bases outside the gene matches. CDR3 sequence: CATSRLTGGSYNEQFF. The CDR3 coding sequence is TGTGCCACCAGTAGACTCACAGGGGGGTCCTACAATGAGCAGTTCTTC.

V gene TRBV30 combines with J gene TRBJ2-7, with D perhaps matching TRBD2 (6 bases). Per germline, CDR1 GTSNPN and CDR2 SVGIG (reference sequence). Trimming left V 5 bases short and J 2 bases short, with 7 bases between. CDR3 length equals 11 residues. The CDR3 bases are TGTGCCTGGGGACTAACCTACGAGCAGTACTTC. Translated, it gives CAWGLTYEQYF.

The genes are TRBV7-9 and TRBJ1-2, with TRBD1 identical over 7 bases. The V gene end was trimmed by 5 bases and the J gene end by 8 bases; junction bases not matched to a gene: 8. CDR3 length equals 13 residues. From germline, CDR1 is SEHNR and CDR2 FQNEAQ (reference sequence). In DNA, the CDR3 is TGTGCCAGCAGCCCTAATACAGGGGCAGGCTACACCTTC. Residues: CASSPNTGAGYTF.

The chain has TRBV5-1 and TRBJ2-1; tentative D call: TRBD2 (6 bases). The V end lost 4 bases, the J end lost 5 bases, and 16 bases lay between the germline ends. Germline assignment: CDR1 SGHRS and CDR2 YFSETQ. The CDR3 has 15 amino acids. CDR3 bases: TGCGCCAGCAGCCACGGGACTGGGAAGAACAATGAGCAGTTCTTC. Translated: CASSHGTGKNNEQFF.

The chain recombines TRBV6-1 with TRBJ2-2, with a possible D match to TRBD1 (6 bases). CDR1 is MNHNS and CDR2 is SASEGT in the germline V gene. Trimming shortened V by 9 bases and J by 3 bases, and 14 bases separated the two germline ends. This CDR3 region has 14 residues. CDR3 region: CASTPGHYTGELFF. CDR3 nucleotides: TGTGCCAGTACCCCGGGACACTACACCGGGGAGCTGTTTTTT.

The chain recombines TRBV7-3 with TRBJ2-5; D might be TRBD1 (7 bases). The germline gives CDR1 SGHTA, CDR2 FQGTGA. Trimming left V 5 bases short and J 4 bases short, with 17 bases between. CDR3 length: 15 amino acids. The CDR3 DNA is TGTGCCAGCAGCCCAGGGGGACTCTTGGGAGAGACCCAGTACTTC. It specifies CASSPGGLLGETQYF.

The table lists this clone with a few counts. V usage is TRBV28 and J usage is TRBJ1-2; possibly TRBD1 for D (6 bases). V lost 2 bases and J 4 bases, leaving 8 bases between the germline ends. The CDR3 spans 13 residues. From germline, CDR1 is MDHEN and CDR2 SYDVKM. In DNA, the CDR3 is TGTGCCAGCAGTTTAAGACAGGCCTATGGCTACACCTTC. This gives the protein CASSLRQAYGYTF.